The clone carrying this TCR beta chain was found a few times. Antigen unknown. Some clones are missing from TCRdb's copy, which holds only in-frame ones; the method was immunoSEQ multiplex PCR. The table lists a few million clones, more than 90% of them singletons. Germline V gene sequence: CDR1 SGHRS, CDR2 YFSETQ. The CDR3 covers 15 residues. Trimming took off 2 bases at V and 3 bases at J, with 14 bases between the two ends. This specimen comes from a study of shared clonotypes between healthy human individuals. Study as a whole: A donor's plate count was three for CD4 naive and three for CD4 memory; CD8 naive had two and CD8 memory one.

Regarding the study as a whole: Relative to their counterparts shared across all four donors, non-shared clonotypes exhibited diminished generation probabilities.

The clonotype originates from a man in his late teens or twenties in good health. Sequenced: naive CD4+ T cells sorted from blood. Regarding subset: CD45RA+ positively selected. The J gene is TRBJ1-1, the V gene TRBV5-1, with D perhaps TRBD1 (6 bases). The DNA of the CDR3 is TGCGCCAGCAGCTTTCTACAGGGAGTACACACTGAAGCTTTCTTT. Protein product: CASSFLQGVHTEAFF.